This TCR beta chain was sequenced in a study of shared clonotypes between healthy human individuals. Clones were read by immunoSEQ multiplex PCR, and TCRdb kept only the in-frame ones, dropping some. Counted here are 2.3 million or so clones, over 90% occurring once; the ten biggest clones make up about 0.39%. This CDR3 spans 13 amino acids. Germline V gene lookup returns CDR1 MNHEY and CDR2 SMNVEV (reference sequence). The V and J ends lost 8 bases and 13 bases respectively, with 24 bases between them. This rearrangement joins TRBV27 to TRBJ2-7; perhaps D is TRBD1 or TRBD2 (5 bases each). Sequencing used naive CD4+ T cells from PBMCs. Subset indicated: CD45RA+ positively selected. This receptor was taken from a man aged 18-30 years in good health. Some clones in this sample may be carry-over from other donors' samples. CDR3 in DNA: TGTGCCAGCCGAACCGGGACGGGCCCCGTTAGATACTTC. This sequence encodes CASRTGTGPVRYF.